These T cell receptor beta chains were read from a single sample in a study of human T cells and chemical hapten exposure. In TCRdb, the RACE reads were re-called with MiXCR into one record per CDR3 protein. The repertoire consists of some 360,000 distinct CDR3 sequences, with around 5.5% occurring once and the leading ten covering just over 2.5%. The specimen comprised whole blood, sampled in connection with sensitization to the hapten diphenylcyclopropenone (DPC). Receptors originate from a woman in her fifties or sixties with alopecia areata. Some clones in this sample may be carry-over from other donors' samples. Both conserved end residues are part of each CDR3. D genes are given only for firm matches. Size tells how often a clone was seen (once, few, many) or the class of an expanded clone, and some rows leave it out.

V: TRBV5-1
size: few
D: .
J: TRBJ2-6
DNA: TGCGCCAGCAGTCGGGGCGGGGTCTGGGCCAACGTCCTGACTTTC
CDR3: CASSRGGVWANVLTF

V: TRBV2
size: .
D: TRBD1
J: TRBJ2-3
DNA: TGTGCCAGCAGATGGGGACAGGGGCCAGCAGATACGCAGTATTTT
CDR3: CASRWGQGPADTQYF

V: TRBV6-5
size: many
D: .
J: TRBJ1-1
DNA: TGTGCCAGCAGTTACTCGAACAGGGATATGACTGAAGCTTTCTTT
CDR3: CASSYSNRDMTEAFF

V: TRBV5-1
size: few
D: .
J: TRBJ1-6
DNA: TGCGCCAGCAGCCAGGGATTCGCTTCACCCCTCCACTTT
CDR3: CASSQGFASPLHF

V: TRBV30
size: few
D: .
J: TRBJ1-2
DNA: TGTGCCTGGGAAGTCGGCCTCCTGGGGGGCAACTATGGCTACACCTTC
CDR3: CAWEVGLLGGNYGYTF

V: TRBV11-2
size: few
D: .
J: TRBJ2-7
DNA: TGTGCCAGCAGCTTATGGCAGATGGCCTCCTACGAGCAGTACTTC
CDR3: CASSLWQMASYEQYF

V: TRBV27
size: .
D: .
J: TRBJ2-7
DNA: TGTGCCAGGAAGGGCAGGGTGAGCTCCTACGAGCAGTACTTC
CDR3: CARKGRVSSYEQYF

V: TRBV10-3
size: many
D: .
J: TRBJ2-7
DNA: TGTGCCATCAGTGAGTCTAGCGGAACTGGCGAGCAGTACTTC
CDR3: CAISESSGTGEQYF

V: TRBV7-2
size: .
D: TRBD2
J: TRBJ2-5
DNA: TGTGCCAGCAGCCCCCGTAGGTCGCTAGCGGAAGAGACCCAGTACTTC
CDR3: CASSPRRSLAEETQYF

V: TRBV27
size: many
D: TRBD2
J: TRBJ2-3
DNA: TGTGCCAGCAGTTTTTGGCTAGCGGGAGGACTACAGGCGCAGTATTTT
CDR3: CASSFWLAGGLQAQYF

V: TRBV6-2/TRBV6-3
size: .
D: .
J: TRBJ2-3
DNA: TGTGCCAGCAGTTATAACCCAGAAGCGGCTAGCACAGATACGCAGTATTTT
CDR3: CASSYNPEAASTDTQYF

V: TRBV7-9
size: .
D: .
J: TRBJ2-3
DNA: TGTGCCAGCAGCTTAGCGGGGAGTGCAGATACGCAGTATTTT
CDR3: CASSLAGSADTQYF

V: TRBV27
size: .
D: .
J: TRBJ1-5
DNA: TGTGCCAGCAGTTTAATATGGTCAGCCGGCAATCAGCCCCAGCATTTT
CDR3: CASSLIWSAGNQPQHF

V: TRBV6-6
size: few
D: .
J: TRBJ2-5
DNA: TGTGCCAGCAGTCCGCACCGGGACAACTCAGAGACCCAGTACTTC
CDR3: CASSPHRDNSETQYF

V: TRBV27
size: many
D: .
J: TRBJ2-1
DNA: TGTGCCAGCAGTTTATCGTGGGGGTCCGATGAGCAGTTCTTC
CDR3: CASSLSWGSDEQFF

V: TRBV9
size: .
D: .
J: TRBJ2-1
DNA: TGTGCCAGCAGCGCTACTAGCTACAATGAGCAGTTCTTC
CDR3: CASSATSYNEQFF

V: TRBV6-6
size: .
D: .
J: TRBJ1-1
DNA: TGTGCCAGCAGTTACATAGTCCGGGGGAACACTGAAGCTTTCTTT
CDR3: CASSYIVRGNTEAFF

V: TRBV3-1
size: many
D: TRBD2
J: TRBJ2-2
DNA: TGTGCCAGCAGGCAAGATGCGGCGGGAGTGTACACCGGGGAGCTGTTTTTT
CDR3: CASRQDAAGVYTGELFF

V: TRBV6-5
size: .
D: .
J: TRBJ1-2
DNA: TGTGCCAGCAGTTACTCCTACACAATCGGCTACACCTTC
CDR3: CASSYSYTIGYTF

V: TRBV7-2
size: many
D: .
J: TRBJ2-4
DNA: TGTGCCAGCAGCCCCCCCCCTTTGCTAGGCAAAAACATTCAGTACTTC
CDR3: CASSPPPLLGKNIQYF

V: TRBV6-2/TRBV6-3
size: many
D: .
J: TRBJ1-1
DNA: TGTGCCAGCAGTTTTAAGTCGAAGGCTTTCTTT
CDR3: CASSFKSKAFF

V: TRBV25-1
size: .
D: TRBD1
J: TRBJ2-7
DNA: TGTGCCAGCACCAAGGGGGCCGGGGTTTACGAGCAGTACTTC
CDR3: CASTKGAGVYEQYF

V: TRBV5-1
size: few
D: .
J: TRBJ2-7
DNA: TGCGCCAGCAGGCCTGGACAGAGCCCCTCCTACGAGCAGTACTTC
CDR3: CASRPGQSPSYEQYF

V: TRBV28
size: many
D: .
J: TRBJ2-3
DNA: TGTGCCAGCAGTCAAGCGGGCGGAACCACTAGCACAGATACGCAGTATTTT
CDR3: CASSQAGGTTSTDTQYF

V: TRBV4-1
size: .
D: TRBD1
J: TRBJ2-3
DNA: TGCGCCAGCAGCCAAAGAATTCTGACGACAGGGGGCACAGATACGCAGTATTTT
CDR3: CASSQRILTTGGTDTQYF

V: TRBV15
size: .
D: TRBD1
J: TRBJ2-7
DNA: TGTGCCACCAGCAGAGACCAGGGGGCCCACGAGCAGTACTTC
CDR3: CATSRDQGAHEQYF

V: TRBV10-3
size: few
D: TRBD1
J: TRBJ2-7
DNA: TGTGCCATCAGCCAACCGGGACAGGGGGCTGCCGGATACGAGCAGTACTTC
CDR3: CAISQPGQGAAGYEQYF

V: TRBV20-1
size: few
D: .
J: TRBJ1-5
DNA: TGCAGTGCTAGCGACGTCCGGGACAGCAATCAGCCCCAGCATTTT
CDR3: CSASDVRDSNQPQHF

V: TRBV18
size: many
D: TRBD1
J: TRBJ1-2
DNA: TGTGCCAGCTCACTGGACAGGTCTAACTATGGCTACACCTTC
CDR3: CASSLDRSNYGYTF

V: TRBV29-1
size: many
D: .
J: TRBJ2-5
DNA: TGCAGCGTTTTTCCAGGGCAAGAGACCCAGTACTTC
CDR3: CSVFPGQETQYF

V: TRBV5-1
size: .
D: .
J: TRBJ2-3
DNA: TGCGCCAGCAGCTTCGGAGACAGTTTAACAGATACGCAGTATTTT
CDR3: CASSFGDSLTDTQYF

V: TRBV21-1
size: many
D: .
J: TRBJ1-2
DNA: TGTGCCAGCAGCGGCGGCGATCGCTATGGCTACACCTTC
CDR3: CASSGGDRYGYTF

V: TRBV3-1
size: few
D: .
J: TRBJ2-1
DNA: TGTGCCAGCAGCCAAGATACAGGACGGATCTCCTACAATGAGCAGTTCTTC
CDR3: CASSQDTGRISYNEQFF

V: TRBV9
size: many
D: TRBD2
J: TRBJ2-5
DNA: TGTGCCAGCAGCTCCCGTGGAGCGGGGGCAGAGACCCAGTACTTC
CDR3: CASSSRGAGAETQYF

V: TRBV7-9
size: few
D: TRBD2
J: TRBJ2-1
DNA: TGTGCCAGCAGCCCTACTAGCGGTGAGCAGTTCTTC
CDR3: CASSPTSGEQFF

V: TRBV6-5
size: many
D: .
J: TRBJ1-1
DNA: TGTGCCAGCAGTTACTCTTCAAATAGGTACACTGAAGCTTTCTTT
CDR3: CASSYSSNRYTEAFF

V: TRBV29-1
size: few
D: TRBD1
J: TRBJ1-1
DNA: TGCAGCGCCCGGACAGGGATGACTGAAGCTTTCTTT
CDR3: CSARTGMTEAFF

V: TRBV5-6
size: .
D: TRBD1
J: TRBJ2-7
DNA: TGTGCCAGCAGCTTGGGCCCGGGACAGCGGAACGAGCAGTACTTC
CDR3: CASSLGPGQRNEQYF

V: TRBV5-1
size: few
D: TRBD2
J: TRBJ2-3
DNA: TGCGCCAGCAGAGCCCCAGCGGGGCCCACAGATACGCAGTATTTT
CDR3: CASRAPAGPTDTQYF

V: TRBV25-1
size: many
D: .
J: TRBJ1-5
DNA: TGTGCCAGCAGTCGGGGCTCTAGTCAGCCCCAGCATTTT
CDR3: CASSRGSSQPQHF

V: TRBV7-9
size: few
D: TRBD1
J: TRBJ2-1
DNA: TGTGCCGGAGATTCTACCGGGACAGGGGCGGTTGGTGAGCAGTTCTTC
CDR3: CAGDSTGTGAVGEQFF

V: TRBV7-9
size: many
D: .
J: TRBJ2-3
DNA: TGTGCCAGCAGCTTAGGGCTCGGGGCCGATAGCGCAGATACGCAGTATTTT
CDR3: CASSLGLGADSADTQYF

V: TRBV6-5
size: .
D: TRBD1
J: TRBJ1-2
DNA: TGTGCCAGCAGTTACTCGAAAAGAACAGGGGCTGACTCTTATGGCTACACCTTC
CDR3: CASSYSKRTGADSYGYTF

V: TRBV20-1
size: few
D: .
J: TRBJ1-4
DNA: TGCAGTGCTAGAGATGGGGGCAGTAGTGAAAAACTGTTTTTT
CDR3: CSARDGGSSEKLFF

V: TRBV30
size: many
D: .
J: TRBJ2-1
DNA: TGTGCCTGGAGGGGGGCGGGATCATACAATGAGCAGTTCTTC
CDR3: CAWRGAGSYNEQFF

V: TRBV6-5
size: few
D: .
J: TRBJ1-1
DNA: TGTGCCAGCAGTAACCAACGAGGGATCACTGAAGCTTTCTTT
CDR3: CASSNQRGITEAFF

V: TRBV5-1
size: few
D: .
J: TRBJ1-3
DNA: TGCGCCAGCAGCTTGAACAGGTTTAGCTCTGGAAACACCATATATTTT
CDR3: CASSLNRFSSGNTIYF

V: TRBV20-1
size: few
D: TRBD1
J: TRBJ2-5
DNA: TGCAGTGCTAGAGATCGGCTAATAACAGGGGTAGGGACCCAGTACTTC
CDR3: CSARDRLITGVGTQYF